Listed below are T cell receptor beta chains from one sample, sequenced in a study of blood T cell repertoires in COVID-19. Repertoires were generated with immunoSEQ multiplex PCR, while TCRdb's copy carries only in-frame clones and drops some. The sample has around 220,000 clones, around 91% seen once. Sequencing was done on a sample of PBMCs or T cells enriched from blood (not recorded which). Source of these receptors: a man in his thirties or forties who had been exposed to COVID-19. Both conserved end residues are part of each CDR3. A D gene is named only where the DNA matches it firmly. The listing skips clone size in some rows; elsewhere it reads once, few, many or a size class.

TRBJ2-4 - - TRBV15 CATSRDEDIQYF TGTGCCACCAGCAGAGATGAGGACATTCAGTACTTC
TRBJ2-3 - - TRBV7-6 CASSLGRSRGLRTQYF TGTGCCAGCAGCTTAGGAAGATCCCGGGGTCTAAGGACGCAGTATTTT
TRBJ1-5 - once TRBV28 CASSFIDTFGNQPQHF TGTGCCAGCAGTTTTATCGACACTTTCGGCAATCAGCCCCAGCATTTT
TRBJ2-2 - - TRBV2 CASSFRQTTGELFF TGTGCCAGCAGTTTTAGACAGACCACCGGGGAGCTGTTTTTT
TRBJ2-1 TRBD2 once TRBV4-2 CASSQELGTNLYNEQFF TGTGCCAGCAGCCAAGAACTAGGGACTAACCTCTACAATGAGCAGTTCTTC
TRBJ2-7 - - TRBV24-1 CATSDSRTPTSYEQYF TGTGCCACCAGTGATTCAAGGACTCCCACCTCCTACGAGCAGTACTTC
TRBJ2-1 TRBD2 - TRBV27 CASSLRLAGGQGYNEQFF TGTGCCAGCAGTTTAAGGCTAGCGGGGGGGCAGGGCTACAATGAGCAGTTCTTC
TRBJ1-5 - - TRBV12-3/TRBV12-4 CASSLLANQPQHF TGTGCCAGCAGTTTACTGGCCAATCAGCCCCAGCATTTT
TRBJ2-1 TRBD1 - TRBV5-1 CASGLGTGGIQGEQFF TGCGCCAGCGGCCTCGGGACAGGGGGTATACAGGGTGAGCAGTTCTTC
TRBJ2-7 TRBD1 - TRBV4-1 CASSQDDRGTNYEQYF TGCGCCAGCAGCCAAGATGACAGGGGGACAAACTACGAGCAGTACTTC